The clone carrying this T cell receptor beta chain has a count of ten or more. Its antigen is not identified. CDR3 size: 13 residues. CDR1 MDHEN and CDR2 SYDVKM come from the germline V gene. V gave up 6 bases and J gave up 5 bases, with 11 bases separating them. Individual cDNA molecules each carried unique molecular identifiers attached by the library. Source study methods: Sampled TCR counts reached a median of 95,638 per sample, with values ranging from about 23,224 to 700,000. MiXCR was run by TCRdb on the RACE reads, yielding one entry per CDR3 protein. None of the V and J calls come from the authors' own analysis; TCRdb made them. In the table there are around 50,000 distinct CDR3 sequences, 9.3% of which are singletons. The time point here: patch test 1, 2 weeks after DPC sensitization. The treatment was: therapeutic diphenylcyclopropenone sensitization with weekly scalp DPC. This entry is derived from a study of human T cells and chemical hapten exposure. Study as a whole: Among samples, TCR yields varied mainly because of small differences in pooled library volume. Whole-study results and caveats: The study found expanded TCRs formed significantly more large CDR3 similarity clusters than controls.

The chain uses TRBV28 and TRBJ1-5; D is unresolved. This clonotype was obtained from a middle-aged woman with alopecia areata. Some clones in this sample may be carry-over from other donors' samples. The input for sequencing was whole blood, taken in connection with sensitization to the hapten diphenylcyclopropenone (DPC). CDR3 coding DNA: TGTGCCAGCAGCCCGCGGATTGATCAGCCCCAGCATTTT. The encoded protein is CASSPRIDQPQHF. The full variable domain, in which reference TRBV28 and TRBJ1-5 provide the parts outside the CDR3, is DVKVTQSSRYLVKRTGEKVFLECVQDMDHENMFWYRQDPGLGLRLIYFSYDVKMKEKGDIPEGYSVSREKKERFSLILESASTNQTSMYLCASSPRIDQPQHFGDGTRLSIL.